This T cell receptor (beta chain) was sequenced in a study of liver allograft versus peripheral blood T cells. In the study overall: Recipients' peripheral blood T cell receptor repertoires were compared with those in transplanted livers. Findings and limits, study-wide: Liver allograft T cell receptor repertoires were reported to differ from peripheral blood repertoires.

This CDR3 comprises 13 residues. The V gene's germline CDR1 is SQVTM and CDR2 ANQGSEA. With 8 bases removed from V and 1 base from J, the gap between germline ends came to 11 bases. This clonotype was counted many times. Its antigen remains unidentified. MiXCR, run by TCRdb on the reads, gives a single entry per CDR3 protein. The sample has just over 5,000 distinct CDR3 sequences, less than 20% seen once; the top ten hold 50% to 70%. This sequence was found in a human patient who had a liver transplant. Some T cells may have come from the graft donor. The V call is TRBV29-1, the J call TRBJ1-4; a weak D match, TRBD1 (6 bases). CDR3 in amino acids: CSFLTGTNEKLFF. As DNA, the CDR3 is TGCAGCTTCTTGACAGGAACTAATGAAAAACTGTTTTTT.